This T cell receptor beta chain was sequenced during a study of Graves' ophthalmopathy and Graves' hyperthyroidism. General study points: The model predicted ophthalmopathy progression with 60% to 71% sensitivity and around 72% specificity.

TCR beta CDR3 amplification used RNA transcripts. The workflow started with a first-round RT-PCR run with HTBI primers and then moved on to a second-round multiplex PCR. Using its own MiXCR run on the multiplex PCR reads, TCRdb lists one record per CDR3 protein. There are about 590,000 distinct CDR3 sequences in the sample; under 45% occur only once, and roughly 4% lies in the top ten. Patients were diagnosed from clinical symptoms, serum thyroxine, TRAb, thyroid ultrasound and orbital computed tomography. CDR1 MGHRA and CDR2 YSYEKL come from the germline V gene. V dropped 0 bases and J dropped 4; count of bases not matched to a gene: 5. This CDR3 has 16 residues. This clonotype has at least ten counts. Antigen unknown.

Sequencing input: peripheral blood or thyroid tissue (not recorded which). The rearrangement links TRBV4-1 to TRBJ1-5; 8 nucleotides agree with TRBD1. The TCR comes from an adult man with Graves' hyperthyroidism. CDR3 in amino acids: CASSQEQDRANQPQHF. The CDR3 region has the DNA TGCGCCAGCAGCCAAGAACAGGACAGGGCGAATCAGCCCCAGCATTTT.